The rows below give T cell receptor beta chains drawn from one sample of a study of T cell changes during pregnancy in multiple sclerosis. Using immunoSEQ multiplex PCR, the repertoire was profiled, and TCRdb retains in-frame clones only, with some absent. The table includes about 60,000 clones, 92% detected once. Sequencing used peripheral blood, obtained in the first trimester of pregnancy. The receptors here all came from a female donor with multiple sclerosis, enrolled in a pregnancy study. Each CDR3 is given with its conserved first and last residue. The order of the fields is clone size, D gene, V gene, J gene, CDR3 DNA, CDR3 protein. D genes are given only for firm matches. Some rows mark clone size as missing; the rest say once, few, many or name a class of expanded clone.

clone size: NA
D gene: NA
V gene: TRBV6-5
J gene: TRBJ2-7
CDR3 DNA: TGTGCCAGCAGAGGGAGCTCCTACGAGCAGTACTTC
CDR3 protein: CASRGSSYEQYF

clone size: NA
D gene: NA
V gene: TRBV4-1
J gene: TRBJ1-1
CDR3 DNA: TGCGCCAGCAGCCCGGAGGGGAACACTGAAGCTTTCTTT
CDR3 protein: CASSPEGNTEAFF

clone size: NA
D gene: TRBD1
V gene: TRBV18
J gene: TRBJ1-4
CDR3 DNA: TGTGCCAGCTCACCCGACTCGGACAGGGCAGAGGAAAAACTGTTTTTT
CDR3 protein: CASSPDSDRAEEKLFF

clone size: NA
D gene: TRBD1
V gene: TRBV5-6
J gene: TRBJ1-1
CDR3 DNA: TGTGCCAGCACCAGAGAAGGGGGCCCCATGAACACTGAAGCTTTCTTT
CDR3 protein: CASTREGGPMNTEAFF

clone size: NA
D gene: TRBD1
V gene: TRBV2
J gene: TRBJ1-2
CDR3 DNA: TGTGCCAGCAGGACAGGGGGCTCCCTCTATGGCTACACCTTC
CDR3 protein: CASRTGGSLYGYTF

clone size: NA
D gene: NA
V gene: TRBV6-1
J gene: TRBJ2-3
CDR3 DNA: TGTGCCAGCAGGTGGCGGACAGTCACAGATACGCAGTATTTT
CDR3 protein: CASRWRTVTDTQYF

clone size: NA
D gene: NA
V gene: TRBV7-8
J gene: TRBJ1-5
CDR3 DNA: TGTGCCAGCAGCTTTGACAGGACCTATAGCAATCAGCCCCAGCATTTT
CDR3 protein: CASSFDRTYSNQPQHF

clone size: NA
D gene: TRBD1
V gene: TRBV7-3
J gene: TRBJ1-2
CDR3 DNA: TGTGCCAGCAGCCAGACAGGGAACTATGGCTACACCTTC
CDR3 protein: CASSQTGNYGYTF

clone size: NA
D gene: NA
V gene: TRBV6-1
J gene: TRBJ2-7
CDR3 DNA: TGTGCCAGCAGTGAAGGGGGAGGGCAGTACTTC
CDR3 protein: CASSEGGGQYF

clone size: NA
D gene: NA
V gene: TRBV18
J gene: TRBJ1-5
CDR3 DNA: TGTGCCAGCTCACTCGACAGAGATAGCAATCAGCCCCAGCATTTT
CDR3 protein: CASSLDRDSNQPQHF

clone size: NA
D gene: TRBD1
V gene: TRBV19
J gene: TRBJ1-6
CDR3 DNA: TGTGCCAGTACGGACAGGGTAGGTTCACCCCTCCACTTT
CDR3 protein: CASTDRVGSPLHF

clone size: NA
D gene: TRBD1
V gene: TRBV5-1
J gene: TRBJ2-3
CDR3 DNA: TGCGCCAGCAGCTTCGGACAGGTGCAAGATACGCAGTATTTT
CDR3 protein: CASSFGQVQDTQYF

clone size: NA
D gene: NA
V gene: TRBV7-6
J gene: TRBJ1-2
CDR3 DNA: TGTGCCAGCAGCTTAGCGAGGAGTTTGGGCTACACCTTC
CDR3 protein: CASSLARSLGYTF

clone size: NA
D gene: NA
V gene: TRBV6-5
J gene: TRBJ1-5
CDR3 DNA: TGTGCCAGCGGGGAGGGCGGTCAGCCCCAGCATTTT
CDR3 protein: CASGEGGQPQHF

clone size: NA
D gene: NA
V gene: TRBV4-3
J gene: TRBJ1-1
CDR3 DNA: TGCGCCAGCAGCCAAGGGTTGACAGTACCCATGAACACTGAAGCTTTCTTT
CDR3 protein: CASSQGLTVPMNTEAFF

clone size: NA
D gene: TRBD1
V gene: TRBV10-3
J gene: TRBJ2-5
CDR3 DNA: TGTGCCATCAGTGACCGAGGACAGGGTCAAGAGACCCAGTACTTC
CDR3 protein: CAISDRGQGQETQYF

clone size: NA
D gene: NA
V gene: TRBV7-2
J gene: TRBJ1-2
CDR3 DNA: TGTGCCAGCAGCTTTGTAGGTGGAGGCTATGGCTACACCTTC
CDR3 protein: CASSFVGGGYGYTF

clone size: NA
D gene: NA
V gene: TRBV6-5
J gene: TRBJ2-7
CDR3 DNA: TGTGCCAGCAGTAAACCTTCCTTCGGCGGCTACGAGCAGTACTTC
CDR3 protein: CASSKPSFGGYEQYF

clone size: few
D gene: NA
V gene: TRBV19
J gene: TRBJ1-2
CDR3 DNA: TGTGCCAGTAGTCCAGGACGCAGTACCGGGGATGGCTACACCTTC
CDR3 protein: CASSPGRSTGDGYTF

clone size: once
D gene: TRBD1
V gene: TRBV9
J gene: TRBJ1-2
CDR3 DNA: TGTGCCAGCAGCCCGAGAACCCGGGGGACAGGGGCTCTTTTAAATGATGGCTACACCTTC
CDR3 protein: CASSPRTRGTGALLNDGYTF

clone size: NA
D gene: TRBD1
V gene: TRBV7-2
J gene: TRBJ1-2
CDR3 DNA: TGTGCCAGCAGCTCGCTTGTTGGGACAGATTATGGCTACACCTTC
CDR3 protein: CASSSLVGTDYGYTF

clone size: NA
D gene: TRBD1
V gene: TRBV5-4
J gene: TRBJ1-6
CDR3 DNA: TGTGCCAGCAGCAAACTCCCGACAGGGGGGCGCTCCTATAATTCACCCCTCCACTTT
CDR3 protein: CASSKLPTGGRSYNSPLHF

clone size: NA
D gene: NA
V gene: TRBV30
J gene: TRBJ1-2
CDR3 DNA: TGTGCCTCCTATAACAGGGATAGAGGCGTCTACACCTTC
CDR3 protein: CASYNRDRGVYTF

clone size: NA
D gene: NA
V gene: TRBV27
J gene: TRBJ2-7
CDR3 DNA: TGTGCCAGCAGTCTTGAGGGGGACGAGCAGTACTTC
CDR3 protein: CASSLEGDEQYF

clone size: NA
D gene: NA
V gene: TRBV6-5
J gene: TRBJ2-1
CDR3 DNA: TGTGCCAGCAGTTACCGGGGGGCTTCCTACAATGAGCAGTTCTTC
CDR3 protein: CASSYRGASYNEQFF

clone size: NA
D gene: NA
V gene: TRBV10-3
J gene: TRBJ2-5
CDR3 DNA: TGTGCCGGACAGAGCCAGTACCAAGAGACCCAGTACTTC
CDR3 protein: CAGQSQYQETQYF